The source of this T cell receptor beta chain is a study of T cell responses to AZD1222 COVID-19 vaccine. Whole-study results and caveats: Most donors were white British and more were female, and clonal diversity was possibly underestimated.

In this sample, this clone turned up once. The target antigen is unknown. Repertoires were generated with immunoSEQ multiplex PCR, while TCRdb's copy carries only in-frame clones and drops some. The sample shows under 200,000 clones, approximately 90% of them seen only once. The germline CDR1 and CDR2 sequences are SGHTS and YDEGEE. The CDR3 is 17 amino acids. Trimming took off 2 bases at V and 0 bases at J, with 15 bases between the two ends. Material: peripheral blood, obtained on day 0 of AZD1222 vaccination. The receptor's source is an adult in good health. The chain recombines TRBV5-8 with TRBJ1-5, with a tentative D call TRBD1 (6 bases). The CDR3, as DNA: TGTGCCAGCAGCTTCGGGACATCTTTATATAGCAATCAGCCCCAGCATTTT. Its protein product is CASSFGTSLYSNQPQHF.